A selection of T cell receptor beta chains follows, all from one sample in a study of blood T cell repertoires in COVID-19. The assay was immunoSEQ multiplex PCR, and TCRdb's table has in-frame clones only and misses some. The data contain approximately 230,000 clones, roughly 88% of them seen just once; the ten biggest clones take up about 1.3%. The sequencing input was peripheral blood. These receptors were obtained from an elderly man with acute or convalescent COVID-19. The CDR3 runs from the conserved cysteine through the conserved F or W. D genes are given only for firm matches. Only part of the rows carry a size: once, few, many, or a class if the clone is expanded.

size: .
V: TRBV2
J: TRBJ2-7
D: .
DNA: TGTGCCAGCAGTCTACAGGGATTCCTCGGCGAGCAGTACTTC
CDR3: CASSLQGFLGEQYF

size: once
V: TRBV6-5
J: TRBJ2-1
D: .
DNA: TGTGCCAGCAGTTACCAGGGTTTGGGTGAGCAGTTCTTC
CDR3: CASSYQGLGEQFF

size: .
V: TRBV3-1/TRBV3-2
J: TRBJ1-6
D: .
DNA: TGTGCCAGCAGCCAATTCAGGGATCCCTATAATTCACCCCTCCACTTT
CDR3: CASSQFRDPYNSPLHF

size: .
V: TRBV7-2
J: TRBJ1-1
D: .
DNA: TGTGCCAGCAGCCCCAGAAGCAGGGTTGAGGCTGAAGCTTTCTTT
CDR3: CASSPRSRVEAEAFF

size: .
V: TRBV28
J: TRBJ1-3
D: .
DNA: TGTGCCAGCAGTGCTACAGGGTTCTCTGGAAACACCATATATTTT
CDR3: CASSATGFSGNTIYF

size: .
V: TRBV5-5
J: TRBJ2-3
D: TRBD2
DNA: TGTGCCAGCAGCTTCGGCGGGAGGGTAGATACGCAGTATTTT
CDR3: CASSFGGRVDTQYF

size: .
V: TRBV18
J: TRBJ2-7
D: TRBD1
DNA: TGTGCCAGCTCACCAGGGACAGGGGGCCCTTACGAGCAGTACTTC
CDR3: CASSPGTGGPYEQYF

size: once
V: TRBV10-1
J: TRBJ1-3
D: TRBD1
DNA: TGCGCCAGCAGTGAGTCGGTGGGGGACAGGGACGTCTCTGGCAACACCGATTATTTT
CDR3: CASSESVGDRDVSGNTDYF

size: .
V: TRBV5-4
J: TRBJ2-7
D: .
DNA: TGTGCCAGCAGCTTGGTAGGAGCGGACCAGCAGTACTTC
CDR3: CASSLVGADQQYF

size: .
V: TRBV4-1
J: TRBJ1-2
D: TRBD1
DNA: TGCGCCAGCAGCCGGGACAGGGACTATGGCTACACCTTC
CDR3: CASSRDRDYGYTF

size: .
V: TRBV6-5
J: TRBJ1-1
D: TRBD1
DNA: TGTGCCAGCAGTACGGACAGGGACATCTCTGAAGCTTTCTTT
CDR3: CASSTDRDISEAFF

size: .
V: TRBV5-4
J: TRBJ2-7
D: TRBD2
DNA: TGTGCCAGCAGCCCTACTAGCGGGGCCTACGAGCAGTACTTC
CDR3: CASSPTSGAYEQYF

size: .
V: TRBV3-1/TRBV3-2
J: TRBJ2-2
D: TRBD1
DNA: TGTGCCAGCAGCCAAGGGCGGACAGGGGCCGGGGAGCTGTTTTTT
CDR3: CASSQGRTGAGELFF

size: .
V: TRBV19
J: TRBJ1-5
D: .
DNA: TGTGCCAGTAGTCCGAGCGGGGGGAGCAATCAGCCCCAGCATTTT
CDR3: CASSPSGGSNQPQHF

size: .
V: TRBV5-1
J: TRBJ1-3
D: .
DNA: TGCGCCAGCAGCTTGGCCGGGACTCCGGGCTCTGGAAACACCATATATTTT
CDR3: CASSLAGTPGSGNTIYF

size: .
V: TRBV6-2/TRBV6-3
J: TRBJ2-2
D: .
DNA: TGTGCCAGCAGTTACACCGGGGTTAACACCGGGGAGCTGTTTTTT
CDR3: CASSYTGVNTGELFF

size: .
V: TRBV2
J: TRBJ2-1
D: .
DNA: TGTGCCAGCAGTCATGCAGGCGTTTCGTACGAAAACAATGAGCAGTTCTTC
CDR3: CASSHAGVSYENNEQFF

size: .
V: TRBV7-2
J: TRBJ2-3
D: .
DNA: TGTGCCAGCAGCTCCTTGGGGACTAGCACAGATACGCAGTATTTT
CDR3: CASSSLGTSTDTQYF